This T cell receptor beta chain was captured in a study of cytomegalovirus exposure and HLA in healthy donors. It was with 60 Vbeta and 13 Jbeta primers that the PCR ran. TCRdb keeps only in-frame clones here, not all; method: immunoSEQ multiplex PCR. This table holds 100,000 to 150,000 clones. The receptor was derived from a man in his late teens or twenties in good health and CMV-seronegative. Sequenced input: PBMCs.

CDR3 region: CASSLSNMNTEAFF. Written as DNA, the CDR3 is TGCGCCAGCAGCCTCAGTAACATGAACACTGAAGCTTTCTTT. The chain has TRBV4-1 and TRBJ1-1, with D uncertain. Germline V lookup: CDR1 MGHRA, CDR2 YSYEKL. There are 14 residues in the CDR3. V shed 4 bases and J shed 0 bases, with 9 bases lying between them.